These 30 T cell receptor beta chains share one sample of origin, sequenced in a study of cytomegalovirus exposure and HLA in healthy donors. Here immunoSEQ multiplex PCR was the method, and the copy in TCRdb shows in-frame clones only, minus some. This sample has over 200,000 clones, with around nine tenths found just once. Material for sequencing was PBMCs. The receptors shown here come from a woman under 30 in good health and CMV-seronegative.

This clone was observed once. The chain uses TRBV9 and TRBJ1-3; 7 nucleotides match TRBD1. The trim removed 2 bases at V and 3 bases at J, leaving 8 bases unmatched. The CDR3 totals 16 residues. CDR1 is SGDLS and CDR2 is YYNGEE in the germline V gene. The CDR3, as DNA: TGTGCCAGCAGCGTTGACGACAGGGCCCATGGAAACACCATATATTTT. It codes for CASSVDDRAHGNTIYF.

This chain connects TRBV6-6 to TRBJ2-1; 7 nucleotides agree with TRBD2. The trim removed 4 bases at V and 4 bases at J, leaving 10 bases unmatched. Germline CDR1 reads MNHNY; CDR2 reads SVGAGI (reference sequence). The CDR3 has 16 residues. The CDR3 sequence is CASSSTSRGGYNEQFF. CDR3 nucleotides: TGTGCCAGCAGTTCCACCTCTCGCGGGGGATACAATGAGCAGTTCTTC.

The chain links TRBV29-1 to TRBJ2-1; 11 bases map to TRBD2. The germline CDR1 and CDR2 sequences are SQVTM and ANQGSEA. The V segment lost 3 bases and the J segment 5 bases; nucleotides outside the gene matches: 3. The CDR3 is 14 residues long. DNA of the CDR3: TGCAGCGTTGAGGGACTAGCGGAACACAATGAGCAGTTCTTC. It codes for CSVEGLAEHNEQFF.

The chain has TRBV6-5 and TRBJ2-5; a possible D gene is TRBD2 (6 bases). Trimming left V 8 bases short and J 3 bases short, with 13 bases between. The CDR3 is 13 residues long. In germline, CDR1 is MNHEY, CDR2 SVGAGI. For the CDR3, the DNA is TGTGCCAGCCGACGCGGGGCCGAAGAGACCCAGTACTTC. Translation: CASRRGAEETQYF.

The chain recombines TRBV29-1 with TRBJ2-5; 8 bases agree with TRBD2. The DNA end favors TRBJ2-7, so the J call may be wrong. The CDR3 has 15 amino acids. Germline CDR1 reads SQVTM; CDR2 reads ANQGSEA. The CDR3 sequence: CSVVILAGHTYEQYF. DNA for the CDR3: TGCAGCGTCGTTATCCTAGCGGGCCACACCTACGAGCAGTACTTC.

The sample holds one count of this clone. CDR3 sequence: CASSQGPQGASSYEQYF. CDR3 in DNA: TGCGCCAGCAGCCAAGGCCCCCAGGGGGCCAGCTCCTACGAGCAGTACTTC. J is TRBJ2-7 and V is TRBV4-1, with 8 bases fitting TRBD1. The germline gives CDR1 MGHRA, CDR2 YSYEKL. The CDR3 sequence is 17 residues long. V shed 1 base, J shed 0 bases, and the junction held 8 bases outside the gene matches.

The chain combines TRBV6-6 with TRBJ1-2; possibly TRBD1 for D (5 bases). This CDR3 has 14 residues. Germline V CDR1 and CDR2: MNHNY, SVGAGI (reference sequence). V was shortened by 5 bases and J by 4 bases, with 14 bases between the two germline ends. CDR3 amino acids: CASSGRTGSYGYTF. For the CDR3, the DNA is TGTGCCAGCAGTGGCCGAACAGGCTCCTATGGCTACACCTTC.

The chain has TRBV4-1 and TRBJ2-7; D possibly corresponds to TRBD2 (5 bases). Germline-derived CDR1 and CDR2 are MGHRA and YSYEKL. V lost 4 bases and J lost 2, with 12 bases in between. The CDR3 is 14 residues long. CDR3 region: CASSPLPGAYEQYF. The CDR3 DNA reads as TGCGCCAGCAGCCCGTTGCCCGGGGCCTACGAGCAGTACTTC.

The chain uses TRBV2 and TRBJ2-2; TRBD1 matches 10 bases. Per the germline V gene, CDR1 is SNHLY and CDR2 is FYNNEI. V was clipped by 6 bases and J by 6 bases; unmatched bases: 1. There are 13 residues in the CDR3. Here the CDR3 DNA reads TGTGCCAGCAGCGGACAGGGGGCCGGGGAGCTGTTTTTT. Translating it yields CASSGQGAGELFF.

This clone has a single count. The chain joins TRBV14 to TRBJ2-4, with 8 bases lining up with TRBD1. V shed 4 bases, J shed 5 bases, and the junction held 4 bases outside the gene matches. The CDR3 contains 14 residues. The V gene's germline CDR1 is SGHDN and CDR2 FVKESK. CDR3 sequence reads: CASSPGQAENIQYF. CDR3 DNA sequence: TGTGCCAGCAGCCCGGGACAGGCCGAAAACATTCAGTACTTC. Full variable domain (remainder filled in from reference TRBV14 and TRBJ2-4): EAGVTQFPSHSVIEKGQTVTLRCDPISGHDNLYWYRRVMGKEIKFLLHFVKESKQDESGMPNNRFLAERTGGTYSTLKVQPAELEDSGVYFCASSPGQAENIQYFGAGTRLSVL.

The V and J genes are TRBV28 and TRBJ1-4; tentative D call: TRBD1 (6 bases). CDR1 MDHEN and CDR2 SYDVKM come from the germline V gene. Trimming shortened V by 5 bases and J by 2 bases, and 12 bases separated the two germline ends. This CDR3 is built from 15 residues. The CDR3 is CASSDSQGTNEKLFF. CDR3 bases: TGTGCCAGCAGTGATTCGCAGGGGACTAATGAAAAACTGTTTTTT.

The chain carries TRBV29-1 and TRBJ2-7; TRBD2 matches at 9 bases. With 7 bases clipped from V and 7 bases from J, the junction kept 20 bases outside the gene matches. This CDR3 is 16 amino acids long. CDR1 is SQVTM and CDR2 is ANQGSEA in the germline V gene. Written as DNA, the CDR3 is TGCAGCGCCGGGCCGGGACTAGCCCCTGACGTAGTAGAGCAGTACTTC. It specifies CSAGPGLAPDVVEQYF.

The chain couples TRBV5-6 to TRBJ1-2; no clear D gene. The ends were cut back, 0 bases at V and 5 bases at J, with 5 bases in the middle. In germline, CDR1 is SGHDT, CDR2 YYEEEE. The CDR3 is 12 amino acids. In DNA, the CDR3 is TGTGCCAGCAGCTTGGAGGAGTATGGCTACACCTTC. It is translated as CASSLEEYGYTF.

V gene TRBV2 combines with J gene TRBJ2-5; D may be TRBD1 (6 bases). In germline, CDR1 is SNHLY, CDR2 FYNNEI. Between the trimmed V and J ends, which lost 4 bases and 4 bases, there was a span of 16 bases. CDR3 length: 15 amino acids. The DNA of the CDR3 is TGTGCCAGCAGTGCGATGACAGGCGGGCGAGAGACCCAGTACTTC. Amino acid sequence: CASSAMTGGRETQYF.

The rearrangement uses TRBV19 and TRBJ2-7; 9 bases fit TRBD1. The CDR3 is 14 residues long. Germline-derived CDR1 and CDR2 are LNHDA and SQIVND (reference sequence). Trimming cost V 5 bases and J 5 bases; bases outside gene matches: 7. The DNA of the CDR3 is TGTGCCAGTAGTGCCGGGACAGGGCCCAACGAGCAGTACTTC. Translated: CASSAGTGPNEQYF.

The chain couples TRBV29-1 to TRBJ2-7, with TRBD2 matching over 11 bases. CDR3 size: 15 residues. The germline gives CDR1 SQVTM, CDR2 ANQGSEA. V lost 6 bases, J lost 0 bases, and 7 bases stayed unmatched. The CDR3 reads CSVRPTSGNSYEQYF. CDR3 nucleotide sequence: TGCAGCGTACGCCCGACTAGCGGGAACTCCTACGAGCAGTACTTC.

As to this clone: Other DNA sequences within the sample encode an identical CDR3. The chain carries TRBV6-1 and TRBJ1-1; possible D gene TRBD1, 6 bases. Germline V CDR1 and CDR2: MNHNS, SASEGT. The germline V and J ends were trimmed by 8 bases and 2 bases, with 12 bases remaining between them. The length of the CDR3 is 13 residues. The CDR3 DNA is TGTGCCAGCCGGGACACCGAAAACACTGAAGCTTTCTTT. This encodes CASRDTENTEAFF.

J is TRBJ2-7 and V is TRBV5-5; 8 bases fit TRBD2. Trimming took 2 bases from V and 2 from J; bases not matched to a gene: 0. Germline V CDR1 and CDR2: SGHKS, YYEKEE (reference sequence). The CDR3 sequence is 13 residues long. CDR3 in DNA: TGTGCCAGCAGCTTCGGGGGGGCCTACGAGCAGTACTTC. This translates into CASSFGGAYEQYF.

This sequence joins TRBV5-1 and TRBJ2-6, with D perhaps matching TRBD1 (5 bases). The CDR3 sequence is 16 residues long. The V gene lost 1 base and the J gene lost 0 bases, with 8 bases spanning the gap. CDR1 is SGHRS, CDR2 YFSETQ, per germline. CDR3 protein: CASSLMGLSGANVLTF. CDR3 bases: TGCGCCAGCAGCTTGATGGGGCTCTCTGGGGCCAACGTCCTGACTTTC.

The genes are TRBV27 and TRBJ2-3; possibly TRBD2 for D (5 bases). This CDR3 contains 16 residues. Trimming removed 4 bases at V and 1 base at J, with 15 bases between. Germline V gene lookup returns CDR1 MNHEY and CDR2 SMNVEV (reference sequence). CDR3: CASSSLVPRGTDTQYF. The DNA for the CDR3 is TGTGCCAGCAGTTCACTAGTTCCTCGGGGCACAGATACGCAGTATTTT.

The J gene is TRBJ1-4, the V gene TRBV28, with unresolved D. V gave up 10 bases and J gave up 8 bases, with 14 bases separating them. Germline V gene sequence: CDR1 MDHEN, CDR2 SYDVKM. This CDR3 spans 12 amino acids. CDR3 residues: CATRWAGEKLFF. CDR3 DNA: TGTGCCACCCGATGGGCGGGGGAAAAACTGTTTTTT.

The chain employs TRBV29-1 and TRBJ1-1; TRBD1 might be the D (6 bases). V lost 3 bases, J lost 6 bases, and 14 bases lay in between. CDR3 length equals 13 residues. CDR1 and CDR2 (germline): SQVTM, ANQGSEA. This chain's CDR3 is CSVDGDTDSEAFF. The CDR3 DNA reads TGCAGCGTTGATGGGGACACCGATTCTGAAGCTTTCTTT.

As for this clone: The same CDR3 also results from other DNA sequences found in this sample. J is TRBJ1-2 and V is TRBV28; D is undetermined. The CDR3 is made up of 12 amino acids. Between the trimmed V and J ends, which lost 4 bases and 2 bases, there was a span of 5 bases. The germline V gene encodes CDR1 MDHEN and CDR2 SYDVKM. CDR3 residues: CASSSVNYGYTF. The CDR3 coding sequence is TGTGCCAGCAGTTCGGTGAACTATGGCTACACCTTC.

This clone was observed a few times. This chain uses TRBV18 with TRBJ2-2, with no clear D. CDR3 size: 15 residues. The ends were cut back, 2 bases at V and 1 base at J, with 8 bases in the middle. Germline-derived CDR1 and CDR2 are KGHSH and LQKENI. The CDR3 nucleotides are TGTGCCAGCTCACCATTACAGAAGAACACCGGGGAGCTGTTTTTT. Protein sequence: CASSPLQKNTGELFF.

This chain links TRBV15 with TRBJ1-2; TRBD1 might be the D (6 bases). V shed 0 bases and J shed 0 bases, with 14 bases lying between them. The CDR3 is 17 amino acids. CDR1 is LNHNV, CDR2 YYDKDF, per germline (reference sequence). The CDR3 loop reads CATSRDWTEQANYGYTF. In DNA, the CDR3 is TGTGCCACCAGCAGAGACTGGACAGAACAAGCTAACTATGGCTACACCTTC.

This clone was picked up a small number of times. The V call is TRBV5-1, the J call TRBJ2-7, with 11 bases lining up with TRBD1. V trimming: 1 base; J trimming: 3 bases; junction bases outside the gene matches: 3. Germline V lookup: CDR1 SGHRS, CDR2 YFSETQ. The length of the CDR3 is 15 residues. For the CDR3, the DNA is TGCGCCAGCAGCTTGTGGGACAGGGGGGACTACGAGCAGTACTTC. Amino acid sequence: CASSLWDRGDYEQYF.

CDR3 in DNA: TGTGCCAGCAGCTCTCAGACTCCCCCCAATGAGCAGTTCTTC. This sequence encodes CASSSQTPPNEQFF. The chain is built from TRBV7-8 and TRBJ2-1, with D hard to call. CDR3 length equals 14 residues. The germline CDR1 and CDR2 sequences are SGHVS and FQNEAQ. Trimming took 4 bases from V and 6 from J, leaving 13 bases between them.

The chain has TRBV4-3 and TRBJ2-7, with a tentative D call TRBD1 (5 bases). The CDR3 totals 13 residues. Between the trimmed V and J ends, which lost 1 base and 5 bases, there was a span of 9 bases. Germline V gives CDR1 LGHNA, CDR2 YSLEER. DNA of the CDR3: TGCGCCAGCAGCCAAGGTAGGGGCAACGAGCAGTACTTC. Protein: CASSQGRGNEQYF.

The chain employs TRBV30 and TRBJ2-7; tentative D call: TRBD2 (6 bases). This CDR3 contains 15 residues. Germline V lookup: CDR1 GTSNPN, CDR2 SVGIG (reference sequence). V lost 3 bases and J lost 0, with 15 bases in between. The chain's CDR3 is CAWRRGQGLSYEQYF. CDR3 coding DNA: TGTGCCTGGAGGCGGGGCCAGGGTCTCTCCTACGAGCAGTACTTC.

The chain employs TRBV15 and TRBJ2-1; the match to TRBD2 covers 12 bases. V shed 1 base, J shed 8 bases, and the junction held 3 bases outside the gene matches. Per the germline V gene, CDR1 is LNHNV and CDR2 is YYDKDF (reference sequence). This CDR3 comprises 15 residues. The CDR3 sequence: CATSRALAGGDEQFF. CDR3 coding DNA: TGTGCCACCAGCAGAGCACTAGCGGGAGGTGATGAGCAGTTCTTC.